This T cell receptor (beta chain) comes out of a study of cytomegalovirus exposure and HLA in healthy donors. This table comes from immunoSEQ multiplex PCR, and its TCRdb copy is limited to in-frame clones, with some not included. The repertoire holds tens of thousands of clones, roughly 94% seen once, with about 2.2% in the top ten. The V end was cut by 3 bases, the J end by 2 bases, with 8 bases between. This CDR3 is built from 13 residues. CDR1 SGHNT and CDR2 YYREEE come from the germline V gene (reference sequence). Material for sequencing was PBMCs. The rearrangement uses TRBV5-4 and TRBJ2-5; D is unclear. The sequence derives from a man between 18 and 29 years old in good health and CMV-seronegative. DNA of the CDR3: TGTGCCAGCAGCTCTGACTGGCAAGAGACCCAGTACTTC. This translates into CASSSDWQETQYF.